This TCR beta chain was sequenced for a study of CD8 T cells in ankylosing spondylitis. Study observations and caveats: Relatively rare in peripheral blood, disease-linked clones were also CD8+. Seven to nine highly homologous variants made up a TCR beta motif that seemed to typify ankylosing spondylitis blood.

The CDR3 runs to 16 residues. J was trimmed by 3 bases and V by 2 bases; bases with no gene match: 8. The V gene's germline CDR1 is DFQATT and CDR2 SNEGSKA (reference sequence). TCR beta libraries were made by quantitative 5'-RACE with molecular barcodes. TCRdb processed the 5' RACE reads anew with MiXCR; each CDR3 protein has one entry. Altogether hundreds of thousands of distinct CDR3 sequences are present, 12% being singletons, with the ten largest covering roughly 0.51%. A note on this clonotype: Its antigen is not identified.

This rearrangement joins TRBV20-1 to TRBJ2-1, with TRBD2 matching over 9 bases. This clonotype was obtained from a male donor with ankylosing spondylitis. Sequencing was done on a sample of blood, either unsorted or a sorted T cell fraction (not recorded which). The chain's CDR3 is CSARRPSGTNYNEQFF. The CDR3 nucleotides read TGCAGTGCTAGACGACCTAGCGGGACCAACTACAATGAGCAGTTCTTC.